What follows are 26 T cell receptor beta chains derived from one specimen sequenced in a study of vaccination and CD4 T cells after COVID-19. The antigens for these receptors are not known. An Oncomine TCR Beta short-read assay was used to sequence the DNA from cultured CD4+ T cells. TCRdb reanalysed the PCR reads using MiXCR and keeps one entry per CDR3 protein. The table has around 9,500 distinct CDR3 sequences, 51% seen once. Treatment defined: approximately 11-day PBMC culture with coronavirus spike peptide pools or control peptides (ViraFEST assay). The sample comprised CD4+ T cells from blood, cultured in vitro. The receptors come from a human donor who had recovered from COVID-19.

This clonotype was recorded once. The rearrangement joins TRBV7-2 to TRBJ2-1, with TRBD2 matching over 12 bases. This CDR3 has 16 amino acids. Germline CDR1 reads SGHTA; CDR2 reads FQGNSA. J lost 6 bases, V lost 1 base, and 4 bases had no gene match. For the CDR3, the DNA is TGTGCCAGCAGCTTAGAAACTAGCGGGGGGCTCAATGAGCAGTTCTTC. This translates into CASSLETSGGLNEQFF. The whole variable domain, filled in from reference TRBV7-2 and TRBJ2-1, reads GAGVSQSPSNKVTEKGKDVELRCDPISGHTALYWYRQSLGQGLEFLIYFQGNSAPDKSGLPSDRFSAERTGGSVSTLTIQRTQQEDSAVYLCASSLETSGGLNEQFFGPGTRLTVL.

This clonotype was detected only a few times. V is TRBV19 and J is TRBJ1-2, with D perhaps matching TRBD1 (6 bases). Trimming shortened V by 6 bases and J by 6 bases, and 20 bases separated the two germline ends. CDR3 length: 15 residues. Germline assignment: CDR1 LNHDA and CDR2 SQIVND (reference sequence). The CDR3 DNA follows: TGTGCCAGTAGCAACCCCTCGACGGGGGGCAATGGCTACACCTTC. This gives the protein CASSNPSTGGNGYTF.

The chain uses TRBV5-1 and TRBJ1-5, with 9 nucleotides matching TRBD1. There are 15 residues in the CDR3. The V segment lost 0 bases and the J segment 6 bases; nucleotides outside the gene matches: 4. CDR1 and CDR2 (germline): SGHRS, YFSETQ. As DNA, the CDR3 is TGCGCCAGCAGCTTGGGGGACAGGGTGGGTCAGCCCCAGCATTTT. Its protein is CASSLGDRVGQPQHF.

The V gene is TRBV7-2, the J gene TRBJ2-5; the match to TRBD2 covers 7 bases. This CDR3 has 16 residues. V was clipped by 3 bases and J by 2 bases; unmatched bases: 9. Germline CDR1 reads SGHTA; CDR2 reads FQGNSA. The CDR3, as DNA: TGTGCCAGCAGCTTTTCAGCGGGATACGCACAAGAGACCCAGTACTTC. This gives the protein CASSFSAGYAQETQYF.

The rearrangement links TRBV20-1 to TRBJ2-5; TRBD2 agrees at 7 bases. This CDR3 has 14 amino acids. After removal of 5 bases from V and 5 bases from J, the junction contained 11 bases not matched to a gene. Germline V gene data show CDR1 as DFQATT and CDR2 as SNEGSKA (reference sequence). The CDR3 protein is CSADMAREGETQYF. The CDR3 DNA reads TGCAGTGCTGACATGGCCAGGGAGGGGGAGACCCAGTACTTC.

This clonotype was picked up a small number of times. The V and J genes are TRBV7-8 and TRBJ1-5, with D possibly TRBD1 on 6 matching bases. The CDR3 has 16 residues. Trimming took 5 bases from V and 1 from J, leaving 15 bases between them. Germline V gene sequence: CDR1 SGHVS, CDR2 FQNEAQ. This CDR3 reads CASSRSRGRSNQPQHF. CDR3 in DNA: TGTGCCAGCAGCCGTTCGCGGGGGCGCAGCAATCAGCCCCAGCATTTT. Complete variable domain (other parts from reference TRBV7-8 and TRBJ1-5): GAGVSQSPRYKVAKRGQDVALRCDPISGHVSLFWYQQALGQGPEFLTYFQNEAQLDKSGLPSDRFFAERPEGSVSTLKIQRTQQEDSAVYLCASSRSRGRSNQPQHFGDGTRLSIL.

The V gene is TRBV27, the J gene TRBJ2-2, with D possibly TRBD1 on 5 matching bases. V shed 7 bases and J shed 4 bases, with 22 bases lying between them. Germline CDR1 is MNHEY and CDR2 is SMNVEV (reference sequence). CDR3 length: 17 residues. This CDR3 is CASTPRWGRPFTGELFF. CDR3 coding DNA: TGTGCCAGCACCCCTAGATGGGGCCGTCCCTTCACCGGGGAGCTGTTTTTT.

The chain combines TRBV7-2 with TRBJ1-5, with D unclear. The CDR3 runs 15 residues. V lost 1 base to trimming and J lost 2 bases, with 9 bases between them. The germline V gene encodes CDR1 SGHTA and CDR2 FQGNSA. In DNA form, the CDR3 reads TGTGCCAGCAGCTTAGGGGGTACCGGCAATCAGCCCCAGCATTTT. Its translation: CASSLGGTGNQPQHF.

The V and J genes are TRBV27 and TRBJ1-3; D is possibly TRBD1 (5 bases). Germline CDR1 and CDR2: MNHEY and SMNVEV (reference sequence). The CDR3 is 16 residues long. The germline V and J ends were trimmed by 2 bases and 1 base, with 12 bases remaining between them. CDR3 nucleotides: TGTGCCAGCAGTTTAACCCAGGGACTTTCTGGAAACACCATATATTTT. Protein sequence: CASSLTQGLSGNTIYF.

The chain couples TRBV11-3 to TRBJ2-3; a weak D match, TRBD1 (6 bases). Germline V gives CDR1 SGHNT, CDR2 YENEEA. The ends were cut back, 3 bases at V and 0 bases at J, with 7 bases in the middle. The CDR3 is 14 amino acids. This chain's CDR3 is CASSLGHSTDTQYF. Written as DNA, the CDR3 is TGTGCCAGCAGCTTGGGACATAGCACAGATACGCAGTATTTT.

The chain employs TRBV7-9 and TRBJ1-5; the D is unclear. From germline, CDR1 is SEHNR and CDR2 FQNEAQ (reference sequence). The V gene lost 4 bases and the J gene lost 8 bases, with 18 bases spanning the gap. The CDR3 spans 15 residues. This chain's CDR3 is CASSSERSVMEPQHF. CDR3 in DNA: TGTGCCAGCAGCTCAGAGAGGTCGGTGATGGAGCCCCAGCATTTT.

This clonotype was found a few times. The chain uses TRBV20-1 and TRBJ1-1; 8 bases are a match to TRBD1. The length of the CDR3 is 12 residues. Germline trimming cut 1 base from V and 13 bases from J; bases unmatched to any gene: 8. CDR1 DFQATT and CDR2 SNEGSKA come from the germline V gene (reference sequence). CDR3 nucleotide sequence: TGCAGTGCTAGAGGGGGACAGGTATTAAGTTTCTTT. It encodes CSARGGQVLSFF.

This clonotype occurred a few times. The V call is TRBV15, the J call TRBJ2-3; D remains ambiguous. The V and J ends lost 1 base and 6 bases respectively, with 5 bases between them. Germline loops: CDR1 LNHNV, CDR2 YYDKDF (reference sequence). CDR3 length: 12 amino acids. CDR3 sequence (DNA): TGTGCCACCAGCAGAGGCCCCGATACGCAGTATTTT. As protein: CATSRGPDTQYF.

The chain joins TRBV7-6 to TRBJ2-3; 11 bases fit TRBD2. Germline V gives CDR1 SGHVS, CDR2 FNYEAQ. This CDR3 is built from 15 residues. The J segment lost 4 bases and the V segment lost 5 bases, leaving 5 bases of the junction unmatched. Here the CDR3 DNA reads TGTGCCAGCAGCCCTATAGCGGGAGGGCCAGATACGCAGTATTTT. Its translation: CASSPIAGGPDTQYF.

This clonotype came up a few times. Mismatch with germline at one junction end may stem from a read error. J is TRBJ2-3 and V is TRBV7-7, with TRBD1 identical over 7 bases. Germline values: CDR1 SSHAT, CDR2 FNYEAQ (reference sequence). The CDR3 has 13 residues. In DNA form, the CDR3 reads TGTGCTAGCAGCAATAACAGGGGAGATACGCAGTATTTT. It translates to CASSNNRGDTQYF.

The rearrangement uses TRBV5-4 and TRBJ1-1; D not resolved. Trimming shortened V by 0 bases and J by 5 bases, and 11 bases separated the two germline ends. Looked up from germline, CDR1 is SGHNT and CDR2 is YYREEE (reference sequence). This CDR3 has 14 residues. The CDR3 spells CASSLDKFITEAFF. The CDR3 nucleotides are TGTGCCAGCAGCTTGGACAAGTTTATTACTGAAGCTTTCTTT. Variable domain in full (rest from reference TRBV5-4 and TRBJ1-1): ETGVTQSPTHLIKTRGQQVTLRCSSQSGHNTVSWYQQALGQGPQFIFQYYREEENGRGNFPPRFSGLQFPNYSSELNVNALELDDSALYLCASSLDKFITEAFFGQGTRLTVV.

The rearrangement uses TRBV11-2 and TRBJ1-4, with 7 bases identical to TRBD1. V was pared by 5 bases and J by 4 bases, with 7 bases of the junction left unmatched. The CDR3 is 15 residues long. CDR1 and CDR2 (germline): SGHAT, FQNNGV. DNA for the CDR3: TGTGCCAGCAGCAAGGGGGCGATGGTTAATGAAAAACTGTTTTTT. Its translation: CASSKGAMVNEKLFF.

This clonotype was counted a single time. This CDR3 is CSARSRTGTYEQYF. The DNA of the CDR3 is TGCAGTGCTAGATCTCGGACGGGAACCTACGAGCAGTACTTC. This rearrangement joins TRBV20-1 to TRBJ2-7; possibly TRBD2 for D (5 bases). Trimming removed 2 bases from V and 2 bases from J, with 13 bases in between. The CDR3 is 14 residues long. In germline, CDR1 is DFQATT, CDR2 SNEGSKA (reference sequence).

The chain combines TRBV2 with TRBJ1-5; no clear D. This CDR3 has 14 amino acids. Germline V lookup: CDR1 SNHLY, CDR2 FYNNEI. Between the trimmed V and J ends, which lost 6 bases and 0 bases, there was a span of 9 bases. Written as DNA, the CDR3 is TGTGCCAGCAGGGGCAGAACTAGCAATCAGCCCCAGCATTTT. It yields the protein CASRGRTSNQPQHF.

This chain links TRBV10-3 with TRBJ2-2; no definite D call. The CDR3 is 12 residues long. V lost 4 bases and J 6 bases, leaving 6 bases between the germline ends. Germline V gene data show CDR1 as ENHRY and CDR2 as SYGVKD. CDR3 region: CAISAAPGELFF. In DNA form, the CDR3 reads TGTGCCATCAGTGCCGCCCCCGGGGAGCTGTTTTTT.

The chain joins TRBV4-2 to TRBJ2-1; either TRBD1 or TRBD2 may fit D (7 bases each). V was clipped by 2 bases and J by 10 bases, with 15 bases between them. Germline values: CDR1 LGHNA, CDR2 YNFKEQ. The CDR3 extends over 14 amino acids. CDR3 in amino acids: CASSQLDREGEQFF. The DNA of the CDR3 is TGTGCCAGCAGCCAACTAGACAGGGAGGGAGAGCAGTTCTTC.

This clonotype has only a few counts. The chain links TRBV5-4 to TRBJ1-6, with D hard to call. This CDR3 contains 15 residues. Germline V gene lookup returns CDR1 SGHNT and CDR2 YYREEE (reference sequence). V shed 4 bases and J shed 6 bases, with 14 bases lying between them. The CDR3 spells CASSLWSGVNSPLHF. CDR3 sequence (DNA): TGTGCCAGCAGCCTGTGGAGTGGGGTTAATTCACCCCTCCACTTT. Full variable domain (missing parts from reference TRBV5-4 and TRBJ1-6): ETGVTQSPTHLIKTRGQQVTLRCSSQSGHNTVSWYQQALGQGPQFIFQYYREEENGRGNFPPRFSGLQFPNYSSELNVNALELDDSALYLCASSLWSGVNSPLHFGNGTRLTVT.

In its sample, this clonotype was seen once. The V and J genes are TRBV9 and TRBJ2-1, with 7 bases fitting TRBD2. CDR3 length: 15 residues. Germline V CDR1 and CDR2: SGDLS, YYNGEE. Unmatched junction bases numbered 4, after V lost 2 bases and J lost 2 bases. The CDR3 protein is CASSVSTSTYNEQFF. In DNA form, the CDR3 reads TGTGCCAGCAGCGTCTCGACTAGCACCTACAATGAGCAGTTCTTC.

There are a few counts of this clonotype. The chain links TRBV12-3 or TRBV12-4 to TRBJ2-2; 10 bases agree with TRBD1. CDR3 size: 16 residues. After removal of 7 bases from V and 6 bases from J, the junction contained 11 bases not matched to a gene. The CDR3 sequence is CASTNRQGARAGELFF. The DNA of the CDR3 is TGTGCCAGCACCAACCGACAGGGGGCGCGTGCCGGGGAGCTGTTTTTT.

The rearrangement links TRBV12-3 or TRBV12-4 to TRBJ1-2, with unresolved D. Trimming pared 3 bases from V and 8 bases from J, leaving 16 bases between. The CDR3 consists of 14 residues. CDR3 sequence reads: CASSFGVSLKGYTF. In DNA form, the CDR3 reads TGTGCCAGCAGTTTTGGAGTCAGTTTAAAGGGCTACACCTTC.

This sequence joins TRBV7-2 and TRBJ1-5, with D unresolved. Germline V gives CDR1 SGHTA, CDR2 FQGNSA. This CDR3 region has 14 residues. Trimming stripped 5 bases from V and 2 bases from J, with 10 bases between. The CDR3 sequence: CASSVYRGNQPQHF. Written as DNA, the CDR3 is TGTGCCAGCAGCGTGTACAGAGGCAATCAGCCCCAGCATTTT.